These T cell receptor beta chains were read from a single sample in a study of control samples from healthy donors and cancer patients. Data came from immunoSEQ multiplex PCR; TCRdb stores just in-frame clones and leaves some out. The table has about 25,000 clones, 85% seen once. The sequencing input was PBMCs. The receptors were sampled from a woman aged 55-75 years with head and neck cancer. Both conserved end residues are part of each CDR3. The order of the fields is D gene, V gene, clone size, J gene, CDR3 DNA, CDR3 protein. The D gene is left open where the match is weak. The size of a clone is reported for some rows only, either as once, few or many, or as a class for expanded clones.

TRBD1	TRBV11-3	-	TRBJ1-2	TGTGCCAGCAGCGACCGGGACAGCTATGGCTACACCTTC	CASSDRDSYGYTF
-	TRBV19	-	TRBJ1-5	TGTGCCAGTAGTATAGGTCAGGACAGGCCCCAGCATTTT	CASSIGQDRPQHF
-	TRBV19	few	TRBJ2-7	TGTGCCAGTAGTATCGCAGGTATCAACGAGCAGTACTTC	CASSIAGINEQYF
-	TRBV6-1	-	TRBJ1-2	TGTGCCAGCAGTGAACAGGGACGAAAAGGCTACACCTTC	CASSEQGRKGYTF
-	TRBV6-2/TRBV6-3	-	TRBJ1-4	TGTGCCAGCAGTAACCCTACAGGCGATGATGAAAAACTGTTTTTT	CASSNPTGDDEKLFF
-	TRBV11-3	-	TRBJ2-3	TGTGCCAGCAGCTTATCCCTTAGCACAGATACGCAGTATTTT	CASSLSLSTDTQYF
TRBD2	TRBV5-4	-	TRBJ2-1	TGTGCCAGCAGCCCGACTAGCGGGGGTTACAATGAGCAGTTCTTC	CASSPTSGGYNEQFF
-	TRBV5-4	-	TRBJ1-2	TGTGCCAGCAGCAATACGGGCAGGGGCGACTATGGCTACACCTTC	CASSNTGRGDYGYTF
-	TRBV3-1/TRBV3-2	-	TRBJ2-5	TGTGCCAGCAGCCAAGGGGAAAGAGGAGAGACCCAGTACTTC	CASSQGERGETQYF
-	TRBV19	-	TRBJ2-7	TGTGCCAGTAGTATAGTGGGGGCGTCTACCAGTGGCTCCTACGAGCAGTACTTC	CASSIVGASTSGSYEQYF
-	TRBV19	-	TRBJ1-1	TGTGCCAGTATAGATCACATGAACACTGAAGCTTTCTTT	CASIDHMNTEAFF
-	TRBV24-1	-	TRBJ2-7	TGTGCCACCAGTGACCTCTACGAGCAGTACTTC	CATSDLYEQYF
TRBD2	TRBV19	-	TRBJ2-3	TGTGCCAGTAGTATAGGTAGCGGGGGGGGCACAGATACGCAGTATTTT	CASSIGSGGGTDTQYF
-	TRBV29-1	-	TRBJ1-1	TGCAGCCCCTTTGCAGGACGGGAAACTGAAGCTTTCTTT	CSPFAGRETEAFF
TRBD1	TRBV6-1	-	TRBJ2-7	TGTGCCAGCAGTGAACAGGGGGCGAGCTACGAGCAGTACTTC	CASSEQGASYEQYF
-	TRBV6-1	few	TRBJ1-2	TGTGCCAGCAGTGAGACAACGGACTATGGCTACACCTTC	CASSETTDYGYTF